A single sample is the source of the 28 T cell receptor beta chains below, sequenced in a study of OX40 agonist ivuxolimab in advanced cancers. Here immunoSEQ multiplex PCR was the method, and the copy in TCRdb shows in-frame clones only, minus some. The table includes about 20,000 clones, approximately 72% detected once. The sample here was CD4+ or CD8+ T cells sorted from blood, taken in a trial of the OX40 agonist ivuxolimab. The receptors here all came from an adult with an advanced solid tumor such as melanoma, head and neck, liver or kidney cancer.

The genes are TRBV28 and TRBJ1-5; TRBD1 matches 8 bases. The CDR3 covers 16 residues. The germline gives CDR1 MDHEN, CDR2 SYDVKM. Losses at the gene ends were 4 bases for V and 4 bases for J; bases not matched to a gene: 9. The CDR3 spells CASSYWDRFLNQPQHF. CDR3 bases: TGTGCCAGCAGTTACTGGGACAGGTTCTTGAATCAGCCCCAGCATTTT.

This clone occurred once. This chain links TRBV29-1 with TRBJ2-1; TRBD2 agrees at 10 bases. Germline V gene data show CDR1 as SQVTM and CDR2 as ANQGSEA. CDR3 length equals 15 residues. V lost 5 bases, J lost 4 bases, and 8 bases stayed unmatched. The CDR3 DNA reads as TGCAGCGTTTCCCAAGCGGGGGGGAATTACAATGAGCAGTTCTTC. Protein product: CSVSQAGGNYNEQFF.

V is TRBV7-6 and J is TRBJ1-1; maybe TRBD1 (5 bases). V shed 3 bases and J shed 1 base, with 9 bases lying between them. Germline lookup yields CDR1 SGHVS and CDR2 FNYEAQ. The length of the CDR3 is 14 residues. The CDR3 protein is CASSLTVGNTEAFF. The CDR3 bases are TGTGCCAGCAGCTTGACAGTGGGGAACACTGAAGCTTTCTTT.

The chain carries TRBV6-6 and TRBJ2-5, with 8 nucleotides matching TRBD1. With 2 bases clipped from V and 1 base from J, the junction kept 3 bases outside the gene matches. This CDR3 has 15 residues. Germline assignment: CDR1 MNHNY and CDR2 SVGAGI (reference sequence). Here the CDR3 reads CASSYARGPQETQYF. The DNA of the CDR3 is TGTGCCAGCAGTTACGCCAGGGGGCCCCAAGAGACCCAGTACTTC.

This clone has more than one count but fewer than ten. The CDR3 protein is CASKTPDRAGRQYF. The DNA for the CDR3 is TGTGCCAGCAAAACCCCGGACAGGGCCGGGAGACAGTACTTC. This chain joins TRBV6-1 and TRBJ2-7; 8 nucleotides line up with TRBD1. The CDR3 spans 14 residues. The germline gives CDR1 MNHNS, CDR2 SASEGT. The trim removed 7 bases at V and 10 bases at J, leaving 15 bases unmatched.

In regard to this clone: At one end the junction does not follow the germline gene, possibly because of a read error. This sequence joins TRBV5-1 and TRBJ1-1, with TRBD1 matching 7 bases. From germline, CDR1 is SGHRS and CDR2 YFSETQ. CDR3 length: 13 amino acids. The CDR3 is CASRATGDTEAFF. The CDR3 bases are TGTGCCAGCAGGGCTACAGGGGACACTGAAGCTTTCTTT.

The chain carries TRBV5-6 and TRBJ1-5; 10 bases agree with TRBD1. The length of the CDR3 is 15 residues. V dropped 2 bases and J dropped 6; count of bases not matched to a gene: 5. The germline gives CDR1 SGHDT, CDR2 YYEEEE. CDR3 amino acids: CASSFGGDRGQPQHF. The DNA for the CDR3 is TGTGCCAGCAGCTTCGGGGGGGACAGGGGTCAGCCCCAGCATTTT.

Ten or more counts support this clone. CDR3 DNA: TGTGCCAGCAGGGCTAGCGGATTCTCTAGCACAGATACGCAGTATTTT. It is translated as CASRASGFSSTDTQYF. V is TRBV27 and J is TRBJ2-3; 7 nucleotides line up with TRBD2. The junction had 9 bases not matched to a gene; V was cut back by 6 bases and J by 0 bases. The CDR3 is 16 residues long. Germline lookup yields CDR1 MNHEY and CDR2 SMNVEV (reference sequence).

This clone has a single count. This chain uses TRBV28 with TRBJ2-3; 7 bases line up with TRBD1. From germline, CDR1 is MDHEN and CDR2 SYDVKM. Trimming removed 7 bases from V and 2 bases from J; junction bases left unmatched: 9. This CDR3 is built from 15 residues. The CDR3 DNA reads TGTGCCAGCACCTCGACAGGGTTGAACACAGATACGCAGTATTTT. Amino acids: CASTSTGLNTDTQYF.

The rearrangement links TRBV28 to TRBJ1-1; D perhaps matches TRBD1 (5 bases). The CDR3 is 13 amino acids. V lost 5 bases and J lost 1, with 8 bases in between. From germline, CDR1 is MDHEN and CDR2 SYDVKM. The CDR3 region is CASSDSPNTEAFF. The CDR3, as DNA: TGTGCCAGCAGTGACAGCCCGAACACTGAAGCTTTCTTT.

Within the sample, this clone is medium-sized. The J gene is TRBJ1-1, the V gene TRBV7-9, with D unresolved. The CDR3 covers 13 residues. In germline, CDR1 is SEHNR, CDR2 FQNEAQ (reference sequence). The ends were cut back, 5 bases at V and 7 bases at J, with 14 bases in the middle. CDR3 coding DNA: TGTGCCAGCAGCCCCGCGGCAAGCAATGAAGCTTTCTTT. This encodes CASSPAASNEAFF.

J is TRBJ2-7 and V is TRBV6-1, with TRBD2 matching 12 bases. CDR1 and CDR2 (germline): MNHNS, SASEGT. Trimming removed 2 bases from V and 1 base from J; junction bases left unmatched: 3. The CDR3 is made up of 16 amino acids. As DNA, the CDR3 is TGTGCCAGCAGTGAAAAACTAGCGGGGGGTTCCTACGAGCAGTACTTC. It encodes CASSEKLAGGSYEQYF.

The genes are TRBV30 and TRBJ1-1; D call uncertain. Germline assignment: CDR1 GTSNPN and CDR2 SVGIG (reference sequence). V was pared by 0 bases and J by 3 bases, with 5 bases between. The CDR3 runs to 12 residues. CDR3: CAWSVGDTEAFF. Written as DNA, the CDR3 is TGTGCCTGGAGTGTCGGGGACACTGAAGCTTTCTTT.

This clone was observed a few times. The chain uses TRBV11-2 and TRBJ2-3; maybe TRBD1 (5 bases). The CDR3 length is 16 residues. CDR1 SGHAT and CDR2 FQNNGV come from the germline V gene. Trimming pared 5 bases from V and 4 bases from J, leaving 19 bases between. The CDR3 DNA follows: TGTGCCAGCAGCCGAACCCCTACTGGGGCGGCAGATACGCAGTATTTT. The encoded protein is CASSRTPTGAADTQYF.

The rearrangement uses TRBV7-9 and TRBJ2-3; D not certain. Trimming cost V 5 bases and J 0 bases, with 9 bases left between them. Germline loops: CDR1 SEHNR, CDR2 FQNEAQ (reference sequence). The CDR3 extends over 14 amino acids. As DNA, the CDR3 is TGTGCCAGCAGCGTGACGGATAGCACAGATACGCAGTATTTT. Translated, it gives CASSVTDSTDTQYF.

The sample holds one count of this clone. The V and J genes are TRBV5-1 and TRBJ2-7; 7 positions agree with TRBD2. The CDR3 length is 14 residues. J lost 3 bases, V lost 6 bases, and 9 bases had no gene match. The germline V gene has CDR1 SGHRS and CDR2 YFSETQ. CDR3 bases: TGCGCCAGCACGGAGGGACTACCCAACTACGAGCAGTACTTC. It encodes CASTEGLPNYEQYF.

This chain joins TRBV11-1 and TRBJ2-1; 9 positions agree with TRBD2. The length of the CDR3 is 15 residues. The V gene end was trimmed by 1 base and the J gene end by 8 bases; junction bases not matched to a gene: 6. Germline CDR1 reads SGHAT; CDR2 reads FQDESV (reference sequence). DNA of the CDR3: TGTGCCAGCAGCTTAGGTGCGACTAGCGGCCATGAGCAGTTCTTC. The encoded protein is CASSLGATSGHEQFF.

The chain couples TRBV5-1 to TRBJ1-1, with TRBD1 matching over 8 bases. V was pared by 4 bases and J by 2 bases, with 7 bases of the junction left unmatched. The CDR3 is 15 residues long. Germline CDR1 reads SGHRS; CDR2 reads YFSETQ. The DNA for the CDR3 is TGCGCCAGCAGCGGCGGGACAGGTCTCAACACTGAAGCTTTCTTT. Translated: CASSGGTGLNTEAFF.

CDR3 bases: TGCGCCAGCAGCCAAGGGACAGGGACATTTTTTGATGGCTACACCTTC. Residues: CASSQGTGTFFDGYTF. This chain links TRBV4-3 with TRBJ1-2; 8 bases are a match to TRBD1. From germline, CDR1 is LGHNA and CDR2 YSLEER. V dropped 1 base and J dropped 6; count of bases not matched to a gene: 10. The CDR3 contains 16 residues.

The V gene is TRBV7-4, the J gene TRBJ1-2; no clear D. V was clipped by 1 base and J by 3 bases, with 18 bases between them. CDR1 and CDR2 (germline): SGHVT, SQSDAQ. The CDR3 length is 17 residues. This chain's CDR3 is CASSLGLAYLPYYGYTF. CDR3 nucleotide sequence: TGTGCCAGCAGCTTAGGGCTGGCCTACCTTCCTTACTATGGCTACACCTTC.

This chain links TRBV7-8 with TRBJ2-5; TRBD2 might be the D (7 bases). Trimming shortened V by 1 base and J by 2 bases, and 11 bases separated the two germline ends. CDR1 SGHVS and CDR2 FQNEAQ come from the germline V gene. The CDR3 is 15 residues long. The CDR3, as DNA: TGTGCCAGCAGCTTAGGAGGGGGGGAACAAGAGACCCAGTACTTC. This encodes CASSLGGGEQETQYF.

This chain connects TRBV5-1 to TRBJ1-5; D call uncertain. The CDR3 sequence is 14 residues long. Germline CDR1 is SGHRS and CDR2 is YFSETQ. V dropped 1 base and J dropped 3 bases, with 8 bases sitting between them. DNA of the CDR3: TGCGCCAGCAGCTTGTACGACAACAATCAGCCCCAGCATTTT. Amino acids: CASSLYDNNQPQHF.

The V call is TRBV4-1, the J call TRBJ1-5; TRBD1 might be the D (5 bases). Trimming pared 1 base from V and 11 bases from J, leaving 15 bases between. CDR1 is MGHRA and CDR2 is YSYEKL in the germline V gene. CDR3 length: 14 residues. CDR3 DNA sequence: TGCGCCAGCAGCCAAGCTTGGGGTGGACAATCCCAGCATTTT. It encodes CASSQAWGGQSQHF.

The rearrangement uses TRBV11-2 and TRBJ2-5; 12 bases are a match to TRBD2. This CDR3 comprises 16 residues. CDR1 and CDR2 from the germline V gene are SGHAT and FQNNGV. The trim removed 4 bases at V and 3 bases at J, leaving 6 bases unmatched. Here the CDR3 DNA reads TGTGCCAGCAGCTCTACTAGCGGGGGGAGTAAAGAGACCCAGTACTTC. Translated, it gives CASSSTSGGSKETQYF. The full variable domain, its missing parts supplied by reference TRBV11-2 and TRBJ2-5, is EAGVAQSPRYKIIEKRQSVAFWCNPISGHATLYWYQQILGQGPKLLIQFQNNGVVDDSQLPKDRFSAERLKGVDSTLKIQPAKLEDSAVYLCASSSTSGGSKETQYFGPGTRLLVL.

This clone was counted only a few times. The V gene is TRBV4-1, the J gene TRBJ2-1; D unresolved. The V end was cut by 2 bases, the J end by 4 bases, with 6 bases between. The CDR3 is made up of 13 amino acids. CDR1 is MGHRA, CDR2 YSYEKL, per germline. CDR3 DNA: TGCGCCAGCAGCCAATCCGGGTACAATGAGCAGTTCTTC. Translating gives CASSQSGYNEQFF.

This chain connects TRBV7-9 to TRBJ2-3, with D unresolved. Germline CDR1 SEHNR, CDR2 FQNEAQ (reference sequence). The germline V and J ends were trimmed by 3 bases and 5 bases, with 9 bases remaining between them. CDR3 length equals 13 residues. The CDR3: CASSFPTRDTQYF. The CDR3 DNA reads TGTGCCAGCAGCTTCCCAACCCGAGATACGCAGTATTTT.

The gene calls are TRBV4-1 and TRBJ2-1, with 10 bases aligning to TRBD2. This CDR3 has 17 residues. The trim removed 1 base at V and 5 bases at J, leaving 8 bases unmatched. Germline V gene data show CDR1 as MGHRA and CDR2 as YSYEKL. The CDR3, as DNA: TGCGCCAGCAGCCAAGGTATAGCGGGGGGTCCCCACAATGAGCAGTTCTTC. It codes for CASSQGIAGGPHNEQFF.

The chain links TRBV4-2 to TRBJ2-7; TRBD2 aligns across 8 bases. This CDR3 has 15 residues. The germline V gene encodes CDR1 LGHNA and CDR2 YNFKEQ. V lost 4 bases and J lost 0; bases outside the gene matches: 5. The CDR3 bases are TGTGCCAGCAGCCCGGGGGGGGTGCTCTCCTACGAGCAGTACTTC. Translation: CASSPGGVLSYEQYF.